This TCR beta chain was captured by sequencing in a study of neoadjuvant anti-PD-1 for oral cavity cancer. The CDR3 length is 13 residues. Trimming left V 6 bases short and J 4 bases short, with 12 bases between. CDR1 is LNHDA, CDR2 SQIVND, per germline (reference sequence). Libraries were prepared by immunoSEQ multiplex PCR; TCRdb keeps only in-frame clonotypes and omits some of them. The table lists some 12,000 clones, about 61% of them singletons. This clone was recorded a few times. V is TRBV19 and J is TRBJ1-2, with D unclear. Here the sequenced sample was tumor tissue, taken before nivolumab (anti-PD-1) treatment. The clonotype comes from a person aged 40-85 years with oral cavity squamous cell carcinoma. The donor label of this sample is uncertain. As DNA, the CDR3 is TGTGCCAGTAGACCCGGACGGCCCTATGGCTACACCTTC. Amino acids: CASRPGRPYGYTF.